This is a list of T cell receptor beta chains from one sample in a study of CD8+ T cells in alopecia areata. Clones were read by immunoSEQ multiplex PCR, and TCRdb kept only the in-frame ones, dropping some. The data show roughly 5,100 clones, around 93% seen once. The sequencing here drew on skin, taken at week 4, from a patient treated with tofacitinib. Receptor source: a human donor with alopecia areata. The CDR3 runs from the conserved cysteine through the conserved F or W. The order of the fields is CDR3 protein, D gene, V gene, J gene. D genes are given only for firm matches.

CDR3aa: CASRKTGGGNQPQHF
d_gene: TRBD1
v_gene: TRBV2
j_gene: TRBJ1-5

CDR3aa: CSVEGRQTGANVLTF
d_gene: -
v_gene: TRBV29-1
j_gene: TRBJ2-6

CDR3aa: CASSPGTTNTGELFF
d_gene: TRBD2
v_gene: TRBV19
j_gene: TRBJ2-2

CDR3aa: CASRNRDSYGYTF
d_gene: -
v_gene: TRBV2
j_gene: TRBJ1-2

CDR3aa: CSVFEPGAPGNTIYF
d_gene: -
v_gene: TRBV29-1
j_gene: TRBJ1-3

CDR3aa: CASSAVRDRKGHQPQHF
d_gene: TRBD1
v_gene: TRBV19
j_gene: TRBJ1-5

CDR3aa: CASSLSIRGHNYGYTF
d_gene: -
v_gene: TRBV27
j_gene: TRBJ1-2

CDR3aa: CASSLPGQGKDGYTF
d_gene: TRBD1
v_gene: TRBV5-4
j_gene: TRBJ1-2

CDR3aa: CASTRQGTAGYTF
d_gene: -
v_gene: TRBV6-6
j_gene: TRBJ1-2

CDR3aa: CASSSRLAANYGYTF
d_gene: -
v_gene: TRBV13
j_gene: TRBJ1-2

CDR3aa: CASSQRQGAETQYF
d_gene: TRBD1
v_gene: TRBV16
j_gene: TRBJ2-5

CDR3aa: CASSQTGWGTGELFF
d_gene: TRBD1
v_gene: TRBV7-2
j_gene: TRBJ2-2

CDR3aa: CAWNAGEGSPLHF
d_gene: -
v_gene: TRBV30
j_gene: TRBJ1-6